Sequencing of this TCR beta chain was carried out in a study of T cell repertoires in cytomegalovirus infection. Across the study: Carrying CMV and the relevant HLA type showed in public TCR beta signatures.

TCRdb re-called the reads with MiXCR, one entry per CDR3 protein. The table records about 740,000 distinct CDR3 sequences, 35% to 40% of them present only once. As to this clonotype: Its target is not known.

General observations from the study: Ex vivo responses were dominated by HLA-C-restricted CMV-specific TCR beta clonotypes.

This CDR3 comprises 18 residues. CDR1 is MGHRA and CDR2 is YSYEKL in the germline V gene. Unmatched junction bases numbered 14, after V lost 1 base and J lost 7 bases. The clonotype was recovered from a human donor in good health (CMV status not recorded). Some clones in this sample may be carry-over from other donors' samples. This sequence joins TRBV4-1 and TRBJ2-1; 9 bases are shared with TRBD2. The sample taken for sequencing was PBMCs. The CDR3 region has the DNA TGCGCCAGCAGCCAAGCCGGGGGGGTAGCGGGAGTATCAAATGAGCAGTTCTTC. It translates to CASSQAGGVAGVSNEQFF.